These T cell receptor beta chains were read from a single sample in a study of Graves' ophthalmopathy and Graves' hyperthyroidism. TCRdb reanalysed the multiplex PCR reads using MiXCR and keeps one entry per CDR3 protein. This table holds around 400,000 distinct CDR3 sequences, about 17% found once. Sequencing was performed on peripheral blood. The source of these receptors is a woman younger than 30 with Graves' ophthalmopathy. Each CDR3 is given with its conserved first and last residue. The D gene is left open where the match is weak. Part of the rows lack a size; the others show once, few, many or a class for expanded clones.

length	V	size	J	D	CDR3	DNA
14	TRBV6-5	many	TRBJ2-5	NA	CASSYSRYQETRYF	TGTGCCAGCAGTTACTCGAGGTACCAAGAGACCCGGTACTTC
13	TRBV30	many	TRBJ2-7	TRBD2	CAWSIGGGNEQYF	TGTGCCTGGAGTATTGGGGGGGGGAACGAGCAGTACTTC
14	TRBV30	many	TRBJ1-3	NA	CASGGGPSGNTIYF	TGTGCCTCTGGGGGAGGGCCCTCTGGAAACACCATATATTTT
16	TRBV7-9	many	TRBJ2-5	NA	CASSLVSGMGQETQYF	TGTGCCAGCAGCTTAGTATCCGGGATGGGCCAAGAGACCCAGTACTTC
13	TRBV18	many	TRBJ1-6	NA	CASSPRQSEPLHF	TGTGCCAGCTCACCACGCCAGTCGGAGCCCCTCCACTTT
15	TRBV5-1	many	TRBJ1-2	NA	CASSSGDTNHYGYTF	TGCGCCAGCAGCTCGGGGGACACTAACCACTATGGCTACACCTTC
16	TRBV4-1	NA	TRBJ1-1	NA	CASSQDVGRGSTEAFF	TGCGCCAGCAGCCAAGATGTAGGGAGGGGTTCTACTGAAGCTTTCTTT
14	TRBV15	NA	TRBJ2-7	NA	CATREDSPDYEQYF	TGTGCCACCAGAGAGGACTCGCCGGATTACGAGCAGTACTTC
16	TRBV19	many	TRBJ1-3	NA	CASSIERRRSGNTIYF	TGTGCCAGTAGTATAGAGAGAAGGCGCTCTGGAAACACCATATATTTT
17	TRBV4-2	many	TRBJ1-6	TRBD1	CASSQGGGRITNSPLHF	TGTGCCAGCAGCCAAGGAGGGGGCAGAATCACAAATTCACCCCTCCACTTT
16	TRBV6-2/TRBV6-3	few	TRBJ1-1	NA	CASSYPTRTLNTEAFF	TGTGCCAGCAGTTATCCGACCCGAACCTTGAACACTGAAGCTTTCTTT
14	TRBV19	many	TRBJ1-5	NA	CASSLGGYNQPQHF	TGTGCCAGTAGTCTAGGGGGGTACAATCAGCCCCAGCATTTT
13	TRBV15	many	TRBJ2-5	NA	CATSWPREETQYF	TGTGCCACCTCCTGGCCGAGGGAAGAGACCCAGTACTTC
14	TRBV30	NA	TRBJ2-3	NA	CAWSTGKGTDTQYF	TGTGCCTGGAGTACAGGGAAGGGCACAGATACGCAGTATTTT